The 23 T cell receptor beta chains in this list originate from one sample, sequenced in a study of CD8 T cells in Susac syndrome. It was with random hexamers that roughly 0.45 to 1 ug RNA was reverse transcribed. TCRdb fed the immunoSEQ multiplex PCR reads into MiXCR, producing one record per CDR3 protein. The sample includes about 300,000 distinct CDR3 sequences, 65% to 90% of them seen just once. Material for sequencing was CD8+ T cells from PBMCs. These receptors all stem from a human donor with multiple sclerosis.

The rearrangement joins TRBV7-9 to TRBJ1-3, with a weak D call TRBD1 (6 bases). V shed 1 base and J shed 2 bases, with 12 bases lying between them. Germline V lookup: CDR1 SEHNR, CDR2 FQNEAQ (reference sequence). The CDR3 has 16 residues. CDR3 protein: CASSLGQGLAGNTIYF. The DNA of the CDR3 is TGTGCCAGCAGCTTAGGGCAGGGGCTGGCTGGAAACACCATATATTTT.

The chain has TRBV28 and TRBJ2-7, with a possible D match to TRBD2 (5 bases). The V gene lost 1 base and the J gene lost 2 bases, with 12 bases spanning the gap. The CDR3 consists of 15 residues. The germline gives CDR1 MDHEN, CDR2 SYDVKM. The CDR3 loop reads CASSLSPVRAYEQYF. As DNA, the CDR3 is TGTGCCAGCAGTTTATCCCCGGTGCGGGCCTACGAGCAGTACTTC.

The chain couples TRBV4-3 to TRBJ2-3, with D uncertain. V lost 4 bases to trimming and J lost 2 bases, with 13 bases between them. The CDR3 is made up of 15 amino acids. Per germline, CDR1 LGHNA and CDR2 YSLEER. Here the CDR3 DNA reads TGCGCCAGCAGCCTCACTGGCAGCATCACAGATACGCAGTATTTT. It encodes CASSLTGSITDTQYF.

This clonotype was seen a handful of times. The chain combines TRBV29-1 with TRBJ2-7; maybe TRBD1 (6 bases). Trimming left V 6 bases short and J 2 bases short, with 14 bases between. The germline V gene encodes CDR1 SQVTM and CDR2 ANQGSEA. The CDR3 contains 13 residues. In DNA, the CDR3 is TGCAGCGTCACAGGGATTCGCACCTACGAGCAGTACTTC. It translates to CSVTGIRTYEQYF.

The chain links TRBV12-3 or TRBV12-4 to TRBJ1-1; no clear D gene. This CDR3 has 16 residues. The V end lost 2 bases, the J end lost 0 bases, and 13 bases lay between the germline ends. The CDR3 loop reads CASSLLRTGMNTEAFF. The CDR3 DNA follows: TGTGCCAGCAGTTTATTACGAACCGGAATGAACACTGAAGCTTTCTTT.

The chain is built from TRBV7-9 and TRBJ1-2; D unresolved. V dropped 2 bases and J dropped 7 bases, with 8 bases sitting between them. Germline lookup yields CDR1 SEHNR and CDR2 FQNEAQ (reference sequence). The CDR3 loop spans 12 amino acids. CDR3 in DNA: TGTGCCAGCAGCTTACCGGGTGTTGGCTACACCTTC. It codes for CASSLPGVGYTF.

The rearrangement links TRBV24-1 to TRBJ2-1, with 9 bases aligning to TRBD2. The CDR3 length is 17 residues. V was clipped by 0 bases and J by 9 bases; unmatched bases: 11. Germline V gene sequence: CDR1 KGHDR, CDR2 SFDVKD. The CDR3 spells CATSDLQAGGPNSEQFF. The CDR3 coding sequence is TGTGCCACCAGTGATTTGCAGGCGGGAGGGCCTAATAGTGAGCAGTTCTTC.

CDR3 DNA: TGTGCCAGCAGTTTAGAGGCGTCGAGAGAGACCCAGTACTTC. This translates into CASSLEASRETQYF. The chain is built from TRBV12-3 or TRBV12-4 and TRBJ2-5; no clear D. This CDR3 spans 14 amino acids. V lost 1 base and J 4 bases, leaving 10 bases between the germline ends.

The V gene is TRBV5-4, the J gene TRBJ2-1; a weak D match, TRBD2 (7 bases). The CDR3 has 17 residues. The germline CDR1 and CDR2 sequences are SGHNT and YYREEE (reference sequence). The V end lost 6 bases, the J end lost 8 bases, and 27 bases lay between the germline ends. The CDR3 sequence: CASNLRGAGGFGYEQFF. The CDR3 DNA sequence: TGTGCCAGCAACCTCCGGGGGGCGGGCGGCTTCGGGTATGAGCAGTTCTTC.

The chain carries TRBV3-1 and TRBJ2-1, with unresolved D. The CDR3 runs to 13 residues. Germline CDR1 and CDR2: LGHDT and YNNKEL (reference sequence). V was trimmed by 0 bases and J by 4 bases, leaving 4 bases between them. CDR3 protein: CASSQDGYNEQFF. The CDR3 DNA reads TGTGCCAGCAGCCAAGACGGTTACAATGAGCAGTTCTTC.

This clonotype was seen a handful of times. This sequence joins TRBV6-1 and TRBJ1-5; D uncertain. Between the trimmed V and J ends, which lost 6 bases and 0 bases, there was a span of 12 bases. The CDR3 sequence is 15 residues long. CDR1 MNHNS and CDR2 SASEGT come from the germline V gene. The CDR3 DNA reads as TGTGCCAGCAGCATTGGAGGTAATAGCAATCAGCCCCAGCATTTT. Its translation is CASSIGGNSNQPQHF.

The V call is TRBV6-1, the J call TRBJ2-7, with D tentatively TRBD2 (5 bases). Trimming left V 10 bases short and J 3 bases short, with 16 bases between. CDR3 length: 13 amino acids. The germline V gene encodes CDR1 MNHNS and CDR2 SASEGT. CDR3 region: CATTSGLHYEQYF. The CDR3 DNA follows: TGTGCCACCACTTCAGGACTCCACTACGAGCAGTACTTC.

V is TRBV7-6 and J is TRBJ2-7; 12 nucleotides align to TRBD2. Looked up from germline, CDR1 is SGHVS and CDR2 is FNYEAQ. V shed 1 base, J shed 5 bases, and the junction held 3 bases outside the gene matches. CDR3 length equals 15 residues. The CDR3 sequence is CASSLGLAGVDEQYF. In DNA form, the CDR3 reads TGTGCCAGCAGCTTAGGACTAGCGGGAGTGGACGAGCAGTACTTC.

This chain links TRBV4-3 with TRBJ2-2, with D uncertain. V gave up 0 bases and J gave up 5 bases, with 10 bases separating them. The CDR3 extends over 15 amino acids. CDR1 is LGHNA and CDR2 is YSLEER in the germline V gene. The CDR3 DNA reads as TGCGCCAGCAGCCAAGATTATGTGGGGACCGGGGAGCTGTTTTTT. Translation: CASSQDYVGTGELFF.

The chain recombines TRBV20-1 with TRBJ2-1; TRBD1 aligns across 10 bases. Germline lookup yields CDR1 DFQATT and CDR2 SNEGSKA (reference sequence). V shed 3 bases and J 8 bases; nucleotides not matched to a gene: 7. The CDR3 length is 14 residues. CDR3: CSASRDRGYHEQFF. DNA of the CDR3: TGCAGTGCTAGCCGGGACAGGGGATATCATGAGCAGTTCTTC.

The chain has TRBV6-5 and TRBJ2-1; TRBD1 is a possible D gene (5 bases). Trimming stripped 2 bases from V and 4 bases from J, with 18 bases between. Germline V gene sequence: CDR1 MNHEY, CDR2 SVGAGI. The CDR3 totals 17 residues. The CDR3 sequence is CASSYLAAWPGYNEQFF. The CDR3 DNA follows: TGTGCCAGCAGTTACCTCGCGGCCTGGCCAGGGTACAATGAGCAGTTCTTC.

The chain uses TRBV29-1 and TRBJ2-1; 10 bases fit TRBD2. CDR3 length equals 18 residues. Germline CDR1 and CDR2: SQVTM and ANQGSEA. Germline trimming cut 0 bases from V and 6 bases from J; bases unmatched to any gene: 14. The chain's CDR3 is CSVEDRRSSGRVLNEQFF. The CDR3, as DNA: TGCAGCGTTGAAGATAGGCGATCAAGCGGGAGGGTCCTCAATGAGCAGTTCTTC.

In DNA form, the CDR3 reads TGCGCCAGCAGCCGCGGGACAGGGGGTACAGCTAACTATGGCTACACCTTC. It is translated as CASSRGTGGTANYGYTF. The rearrangement joins TRBV5-1 to TRBJ1-2; 11 nucleotides align to TRBD1. Looked up from germline, CDR1 is SGHRS and CDR2 is YFSETQ. This CDR3 contains 17 residues. Losses at the gene ends were 4 bases for V and 0 bases for J; bases not matched to a gene: 8.

The chain combines TRBV27 with TRBJ1-1, with unresolved D. The length of the CDR3 is 11 residues. Trimming left V 10 bases short and J 4 bases short, with 10 bases between. CDR1 and CDR2 (germline): MNHEY, SMNVEV (reference sequence). CDR3 DNA: TGTGCCACCCGGCGAGGCACTGAAGCTTTCTTT. Its translation: CATRRGTEAFF.

The rearrangement links TRBV7-9 to TRBJ2-1, with D tentatively TRBD1 (6 bases). V was pared by 1 base and J by 3 bases, with 13 bases between. The CDR3 contains 16 residues. Per the germline V gene, CDR1 is SEHNR and CDR2 is FQNEAQ (reference sequence). The CDR3, as DNA: TGTGCCAGCAGCTTAGGGTTACGGGACAACTACAATGAGCAGTTCTTC. This codes for CASSLGLRDNYNEQFF.

This clonotype was seen only a few times. V and J are TRBV7-3 and TRBJ2-1; weak D call: TRBD2 (6 bases). Germline loops: CDR1 SGHTA, CDR2 FQGTGA. With 3 bases removed from V and 10 bases from J, the gap between germline ends came to 22 bases. The CDR3 totals 16 residues. The CDR3 sequence: CASSLSGTARLGEQFF. The CDR3 DNA sequence: TGTGCCAGCAGCTTGTCCGGGACTGCGAGATTGGGGGAGCAGTTCTTC.

The chain recombines TRBV6-2 or TRBV6-3 with TRBJ2-5, with D possibly TRBD2 on 6 matching bases. Germline V gene lookup returns CDR1 MNHEY and CDR2 SVGEGT. The length of the CDR3 is 14 residues. V was cut by 5 bases and J by 1 base, with 11 bases left in between. The CDR3: CASSPLAPQETQYF. The CDR3, as DNA: TGTGCCAGCAGTCCACTAGCCCCCCAAGAGACCCAGTACTTC.

This chain connects TRBV29-1 to TRBJ2-7; 8 bases fit TRBD1. The CDR3 is made up of 13 amino acids. Germline assignment: CDR1 SQVTM and CDR2 ANQGSEA. The V segment lost 7 bases and the J segment 2 bases; nucleotides outside the gene matches: 7. As DNA, the CDR3 is TGCAGCGCAGGGGCAGGGGGCACCTACGAGCAGTACTTC. Translated, it gives CSAGAGGTYEQYF.